A selection of T cell receptor beta chains follows, all from one sample in a study of cytomegalovirus exposure and HLA in healthy donors. Profiled with immunoSEQ multiplex PCR; TCRdb holds only in-frame clones, not every one. The sample contains about 330,000 clones, 70% to 90% of which appear only once. Source material: PBMCs. Receptors originate from a woman younger than 30 in good health and CMV-seronegative. The CDR3 runs from the conserved cysteine through the conserved F or W. D genes are given only for firm matches. The size field is filled for only some rows; it gives once, few, many or a size class.

V: TRBV7-2; D: NA; J: TRBJ1-3; length: 16; size: once; DNA: TGTGCCAGCAGCCGGGGGATCCCCAGCTCTGGAAACACCATATATTTT; CDR3: CASSRGIPSSGNTIYF
V: TRBV9; D: TRBD2; J: TRBJ2-1; length: 16; size: NA; DNA: TGTGCCAGCAGCCCCCCGGGACTAGCGGGATCCGATGAGCAGTTCTTC; CDR3: CASSPPGLAGSDEQFF
V: TRBV2; D: TRBD2; J: TRBJ2-2; length: 15; size: NA; DNA: TGTGCCAGCAGTGACGGGCTAGCGGGAGTGGGGGAGCTGTTTTTT; CDR3: CASSDGLAGVGELFF
V: TRBV13; D: NA; J: TRBJ2-5; length: 14; size: NA; DNA: TGTGCCAGCAGCCACAGACAGAGCCAAGAGACCCAGTACTTC; CDR3: CASSHRQSQETQYF
V: TRBV9; D: NA; J: TRBJ1-4; length: 15; size: once; DNA: TGTGCCAGCAGCCCAAGCCGGGCAACTAATGAAAAACTGTTTTTT; CDR3: CASSPSRATNEKLFF
V: TRBV11-2; D: NA; J: TRBJ2-3; length: 13; size: NA; DNA: TGTGCCAGTGACAGTCTGAACACAGATACGCAGTATTTT; CDR3: CASDSLNTDTQYF
V: TRBV7-9; D: TRBD1; J: TRBJ2-1; length: 14; size: NA; DNA: TGTGCCAGCAGCCAAAGACAGGGGGCAAATGAGCAGTTCTTC; CDR3: CASSQRQGANEQFF
V: TRBV18; D: TRBD2; J: TRBJ2-3; length: 16; size: NA; DNA: TGTGCCAGCTCACCGCCTAGCGGGGTTAGCACAGATACGCAGTATTTT; CDR3: CASSPPSGVSTDTQYF
V: TRBV2; D: NA; J: TRBJ2-7; length: 16; size: NA; DNA: TGTGCCAGCAGCTTCCCTCTCTATGGGGCCCCCTACGAGCAGTACTTC; CDR3: CASSFPLYGAPYEQYF
V: TRBV7-6; D: TRBD2; J: TRBJ2-2; length: 20; size: NA; DNA: TGTGCCAGCAGCTTAGTAGTTGGACTAGCGGGAGGGCCTAACACCGGGGAGCTGTTTTTT; CDR3: CASSLVVGLAGGPNTGELFF
V: TRBV5-1; D: NA; J: TRBJ1-1; length: 13; size: NA; DNA: TGCGCCAGCAGCCCTTACACCCCCACTGAAGCTTTCTTT; CDR3: CASSPYTPTEAFF
V: TRBV27; D: TRBD1; J: TRBJ1-5; length: 14; size: NA; DNA: TGTGCCAGCAGTCTGACAGGGTTCAATCAGCCCCAGCATTTT; CDR3: CASSLTGFNQPQHF
V: TRBV21-1; D: NA; J: TRBJ2-3; length: 15; size: NA; DNA: TGTGCCAGCAGCAAATGGACAGGTAGCACAGATACGCAGTATTTT; CDR3: CASSKWTGSTDTQYF
V: TRBV2; D: NA; J: TRBJ2-7; length: 12; size: NA; DNA: TGTGCCAGCAGGTCGGACAGCTACGAGCAGTACTTC; CDR3: CASRSDSYEQYF
V: TRBV5-1; D: NA; J: TRBJ2-7; length: 14; size: NA; DNA: TGCGCCAGCAGCTTGGCTCAGGGAAACTACGAGCAGTACTTC; CDR3: CASSLAQGNYEQYF
V: TRBV9; D: TRBD2; J: TRBJ2-2; length: 15; size: NA; DNA: TGTGCCAGCAGCGTGTGGACTAGCGACACCGGGGAGCTGTTTTTT; CDR3: CASSVWTSDTGELFF
V: TRBV9; D: NA; J: TRBJ2-2; length: 16; size: NA; DNA: TGTGCCAGCAGCGTAGCTCGGTCGGGAAGCCCCGGGGAGCTGTTTTTT; CDR3: CASSVARSGSPGELFF
V: TRBV6-5; D: NA; J: TRBJ1-3; length: 15; size: NA; DNA: TGTGCCAGCAGCAGGCGAGAGCTCTCTGGAAACACCATATATTTT; CDR3: CASSRRELSGNTIYF
V: TRBV7-8; D: TRBD2; J: TRBJ2-2; length: 16; size: once; DNA: TGTGCCAGCAGCTTCCCCGGGACTAGCGGCACCGGGGAGCTGTTTTTT; CDR3: CASSFPGTSGTGELFF
V: TRBV2; D: TRBD2; J: TRBJ2-2; length: 15; size: NA; DNA: TGTGCCAGCACTGAAGGGGCTAGCGGCTTCGGGGAGCTGTTTTTT; CDR3: CASTEGASGFGELFF
V: TRBV4-1; D: TRBD2; J: TRBJ2-1; length: 15; size: NA; DNA: TGCGCCAGCAGCCAAGTCGGGAGGGCCTACAATGAGCAGTTCTTC; CDR3: CASSQVGRAYNEQFF
V: TRBV27; D: NA; J: TRBJ1-5; length: 14; size: NA; DNA: TGTGCCAGCGCGGGGGGGACAAGACCTCAGCCCCAGCATTTT; CDR3: CASAGGTRPQPQHF
V: TRBV5-4; D: TRBD1; J: TRBJ1-2; length: 15; size: many; DNA: TGTGCCAGCAGCTTGACAGGGGCGACCGACTATGGCTACACCTTC; CDR3: CASSLTGATDYGYTF
V: TRBV6-5; D: NA; J: TRBJ2-7; length: 15; size: once; DNA: TGTGCCAGCAGAGCCCGACAGGGAGGTCCCTACGAGCAGTACTTC; CDR3: CASRARQGGPYEQYF
V: TRBV5-6; D: TRBD1; J: TRBJ2-7; length: 14; size: NA; DNA: TGTGCCAGCAGCTGGGGGGGACAGGGAGACGAGCAGTACTTC; CDR3: CASSWGGQGDEQYF
V: TRBV28; D: NA; J: TRBJ2-7; length: 14; size: NA; DNA: TGTGCCAGCAGTTCGGGGGTTGGGCCCTACGAGCAGTACTTC; CDR3: CASSSGVGPYEQYF
V: TRBV5-6; D: TRBD1; J: TRBJ2-7; length: 17; size: NA; DNA: TGTGCCAGCAGCTGGGGGGGACAGGGTTTAAATGTCTACGAGCAGTACTTC; CDR3: CASSWGGQGLNVYEQYF
V: TRBV5-4; D: TRBD2; J: TRBJ2-3; length: 16; size: NA; DNA: TGTGCCAGCAGCAACCGACTAGCGGAGCTCTCAGATACGCAGTATTTT; CDR3: CASSNRLAELSDTQYF
V: TRBV2; D: NA; J: TRBJ2-1; length: 13; size: NA; DNA: TGTGCCAGCAGTGGCGATTTCTACAATGAGCAGTTCTTC; CDR3: CASSGDFYNEQFF
V: TRBV21-1; D: NA; J: TRBJ2-7; length: 12; size: NA; DNA: TGTGCCAGCCTTACACCAGTTTACGAGCAGTACTTC; CDR3: CASLTPVYEQYF
V: TRBV2; D: TRBD1; J: TRBJ2-1; length: 15; size: NA; DNA: TGTGCCAGCTTGAGACAGGGGGACCCCTACAATGAGCAGTTCTTC; CDR3: CASLRQGDPYNEQFF
V: TRBV25-1; D: NA; J: TRBJ1-5; length: 13; size: NA; DNA: TGTGCCAGCAGTGCAGGGTGGAGCTCGCCCCAGCATTTT; CDR3: CASSAGWSSPQHF
V: TRBV11-1; D: TRBD2; J: TRBJ2-7; length: 14; size: once; DNA: TGTGCCAGCAGCCTAGCGGGACTACCGGACGAGCAGTACTTC; CDR3: CASSLAGLPDEQYF
V: TRBV18; D: TRBD1; J: TRBJ2-4; length: 14; size: few; DNA: TGTGCCAGCTCACCAGAGACAGGGAGTAACATTCAGTACTTC; CDR3: CASSPETGSNIQYF
V: TRBV6-6; D: TRBD1; J: TRBJ2-7; length: 14; size: NA; DNA: TGTGCCAGCAGTAAGGACAGGGACTCCTACGAGCAGTACTTC; CDR3: CASSKDRDSYEQYF
V: TRBV7-2; D: TRBD1; J: TRBJ2-2; length: 16; size: NA; DNA: TGTGCCAGCAGCTGGGAAAGGGACAGGGTGGACGGGGAGCTGTTTTTT; CDR3: CASSWERDRVDGELFF
V: TRBV6-5; D: NA; J: TRBJ1-2; length: 15; size: NA; DNA: TGTGCCAGCAGACCCAAACAGGGTTTCAACTATGGCTACACCTTC; CDR3: CASRPKQGFNYGYTF
V: TRBV20-1; D: NA; J: TRBJ2-7; length: 11; size: NA; DNA: TGCAGTGCCGAACCCAGGAACGAGCAGTACTTC; CDR3: CSAEPRNEQYF
V: TRBV18; D: NA; J: TRBJ2-1; length: 13; size: NA; DNA: TGTGCCAGCTCACCAAGGGAGAGTAATGAGCAGTTCTTC; CDR3: CASSPRESNEQFF
V: TRBV28; D: TRBD1; J: TRBJ1-2; length: 15; size: once; DNA: TGTGCCAGCAGTCCCCAGGGGGCGGGGGATGGTGGCTACACCTTC; CDR3: CASSPQGAGDGGYTF
V: TRBV4-3; D: NA; J: TRBJ1-5; length: 16; size: once; DNA: TGCGCCAGCAGCCAAGAGCTCCGAGCAAGCAATCAGCCCCAGCATTTT; CDR3: CASSQELRASNQPQHF
V: TRBV7-2; D: TRBD1; J: TRBJ1-2; length: 16; size: NA; DNA: TGTGCCAGCAGTCAGGCGACAGGGGCGTTTCTCCTCAGCTACACCTTC; CDR3: CASSQATGAFLLSYTF
V: TRBV5-1; D: TRBD1; J: TRBJ2-4; length: 15; size: NA; DNA: TGCGCCAGCAGCTCAGGGGGGACAGGGCTAAGGATTCAGTACTTC; CDR3: CASSSGGTGLRIQYF
V: TRBV20-1; D: NA; J: TRBJ2-1; length: 11; size: once; DNA: TGCAGTGACGCCCGGTACAATGAGCAGTTCTTC; CDR3: CSDARYNEQFF
V: TRBV4-2; D: TRBD2; J: TRBJ2-3; length: 16; size: NA; DNA: TGTGCCAGCAGCCAAGAGTGGACTAGTAGCACAGATACGCAGTATTTT; CDR3: CASSQEWTSSTDTQYF
V: TRBV19; D: TRBD1; J: TRBJ1-2; length: 12; size: NA; DNA: TGTGCCAGCCGAGATCAGGGGGATGGCTACACCTTC; CDR3: CASRDQGDGYTF
V: TRBV28; D: NA; J: TRBJ2-3; length: 14; size: NA; DNA: TGTGCCAGCAGTTCTGGACTATTCACAGATACGCAGTATTTT; CDR3: CASSSGLFTDTQYF
V: TRBV11-3; D: NA; J: TRBJ2-1; length: 15; size: NA; DNA: TGTGCCAGCAGCATTGACTTGCGGAGGGGGGGTGAGCAGTTCTTC; CDR3: CASSIDLRRGGEQFF
V: TRBV7-6; D: NA; J: TRBJ2-1; length: 16; size: NA; DNA: TGTGCCAGCAGCTTAGGCGGGATGGAGTCCTACAATGAGCAGTTCTTC; CDR3: CASSLGGMESYNEQFF
V: TRBV28; D: NA; J: TRBJ2-7; length: 12; size: few; DNA: TGTGCCAGCCGACTCCAAAGCGGGGAGCAGTACTTC; CDR3: CASRLQSGEQYF
V: TRBV4-3; D: TRBD2; J: TRBJ2-7; length: 17; size: NA; DNA: TGCGCCAGCAGCCAAGAGATGAGCTTAGCGGGAGTGTACGAGCAGTACTTC; CDR3: CASSQEMSLAGVYEQYF